A single sample gave rise to the 10 T cell receptor beta chains below, sequenced in a study of long-term antiretroviral therapy in people with HIV. Sequencing relied on immunoSEQ assay v3.0, run at survey level. The assay was immunoSEQ multiplex PCR, and TCRdb's table has in-frame clones only and misses some. The sample yields about 16,000 clones, around 94% seen once. The sample in question was unsorted PBMCs, obtained roughly 6.4 years after starting antiretroviral therapy. The receptors stem from a woman aged 50 to 65 with HIV.

The genes are TRBV23-1 and TRBJ2-7; the D is unclear. TRBV23-1 is an ORF, and what it does is uncertain. V was trimmed by 8 bases and J by 0 bases, leaving 23 bases between them. This CDR3 spans 17 amino acids. CDR3: CASVANTPNKDSYEQYF. The CDR3 DNA sequence: TGCGCCAGCGTAGCCAACACCCCAAACAAAGACTCCTACGAGCAGTACTTC.

V is TRBV4-3 and J is TRBJ2-3; 12 positions agree with TRBD2. CDR3 length equals 18 residues. V shed 0 bases and J 3 bases; nucleotides not matched to a gene: 7. The V gene's germline CDR1 is LGHNA and CDR2 YSLEER. The CDR3 loop reads CASSQEGLAGGPTDTQYF. The CDR3 nucleotides read TGCGCCAGCAGCCAAGAGGGTCTAGCGGGAGGGCCTACAGATACGCAGTATTTT.

This clone was detected once. The genes are TRBV10-3 and TRBJ2-2; 12 nucleotides align to TRBD2. In germline, CDR1 is ENHRY, CDR2 SYGVKD. Trimming at V came to 10 bases and at J to 6 bases, leaving 9 bases not matched to a gene. The CDR3 covers 15 residues. CDR3 coding DNA: TGTGCCAGCGCCCCTAGCGGGAGGGCCGCCGGGGAGCTGTTTTTT. Its protein is CASAPSGRAAGELFF.

V gene TRBV5-1 combines with J gene TRBJ1-4, with D possibly matching TRBD1 (5 bases). The CDR3 is 13 residues long. V was pared by 5 bases and J by 3 bases, with 8 bases between. Germline V lookup: CDR1 SGHRS, CDR2 YFSETQ. The CDR3 loop is CASRETANEKLFF. CDR3 DNA: TGCGCCAGCAGGGAGACAGCTAATGAAAAACTGTTTTTT.

This rearrangement joins TRBV6-1 to TRBJ1-6; 7 bases align to TRBD1. Germline V lookup: CDR1 MNHNS, CDR2 SASEGT. Trimming at V came to 4 bases and at J to 7 bases, leaving 7 bases not matched to a gene. This CDR3 spans 15 amino acids. The CDR3 coding sequence is TGTGCCAGCAGTGTCTATCGGACAGGCAATTCACCCCTCCACTTT. Translating it yields CASSVYRTGNSPLHF.

V usage is TRBV6-1 and J usage is TRBJ2-7, with D maybe TRBD2 (5 bases). The germline CDR1 and CDR2 sequences are MNHNS and SASEGT. V gave up 2 bases and J gave up 2 bases, with 13 bases separating them. CDR3 length: 15 residues. The chain's CDR3 is CASSENPGIPYEQYF. CDR3 DNA: TGTGCCAGCAGTGAAAATCCCGGGATCCCCTACGAGCAGTACTTC.

This chain links TRBV5-1 with TRBJ2-1, with D perhaps matching TRBD1 (6 bases). Trimming shortened V by 4 bases and J by 4 bases, and 18 bases separated the two germline ends. CDR1 SGHRS and CDR2 YFSETQ come from the germline V gene. The CDR3 length is 16 residues. The CDR3: CASSPIRQGRYNEQFF. CDR3 DNA sequence: TGCGCCAGCAGCCCCATTCGGCAGGGGAGATACAATGAGCAGTTCTTC.

The V and J genes are TRBV7-9 and TRBJ1-5; D is possibly TRBD1 (5 bases). Trimming removed 4 bases from V and 8 bases from J, with 12 bases in between. Per the germline V gene, CDR1 is SEHNR and CDR2 is FQNEAQ (reference sequence). The CDR3 loop spans 13 amino acids. In nucleotides, the CDR3 is TGTGCCAGCAGCTCGGGACGGCTAGAGCCCCAGCATTTT. This sequence encodes CASSSGRLEPQHF.

The chain combines TRBV7-9 with TRBJ2-1; 9 positions agree with TRBD1. V dropped 5 bases and J dropped 10; count of bases not matched to a gene: 9. This CDR3 region has 14 residues. The germline V gene has CDR1 SEHNR and CDR2 FQNEAQ (reference sequence). Here the CDR3 DNA reads TGTGCCAGCAGCCCCGGGACAGGGTCCGACGAGCAGTTCTTC. Amino acids: CASSPGTGSDEQFF.

The V and J genes are TRBV4-2 and TRBJ2-7; maybe TRBD1 (5 bases). The CDR3 has 16 residues. Germline V gene data show CDR1 as LGHNA and CDR2 as YNFKEQ. The V end lost 4 bases, the J end lost 3 bases, and 19 bases lay between the germline ends. CDR3 residues: CASSPQETASHYEQYF. CDR3 in DNA: TGTGCCAGCAGCCCGCAGGAGACAGCCTCCCACTACGAGCAGTACTTC.